The clone carrying this TCR beta chain was found many times. Its antigen is undetermined. This specimen belongs to a study of T cells in Graves' hyperthyroidism and ophthalmopathy. General study points: Blood also carried most thyroid clonotypes expanded above 0.001. Ophthalmopathy stood apart from stable hyperthyroidism in a 13 V-J model.

TCR beta CDR3 region amplification was performed from RNA transcripts. Using the HTBI primer set, a first-round RT-PCR was run on the TCR CDR3. TCRdb re-derived calls from the multiplex PCR reads in MiXCR, one entry per CDR3 protein. Among more than 500,000 distinct CDR3 sequences listed, about 15% were seen once. The study left out patients who had uncontrolled infection, other autoimmune disease, pregnancy or lactation. Sequencing was carried out using blood. The receptor was derived from a woman in her 30s with Graves' ophthalmopathy.

The CDR3 DNA sequence: TGTGCCAGCCAACGGCCCGGGACAGGGTTCCCCGGGGAGCTGTTTTTT. Its protein product is CASQRPGTGFPGELFF. The J gene is TRBJ2-2, the V gene TRBV7-2, with TRBD1 identical over 9 bases. The germline V gene has CDR1 SGHTA and CDR2 FQGNSA. Trimming at V came to 8 bases and at J to 6 bases, leaving 13 bases not matched to a gene. CDR3 size: 16 residues.